These 18 T cell receptor beta chains originate from one sample sequenced in a study of T cell responses to AZD1222 COVID-19 vaccine. The data were produced by immunoSEQ multiplex PCR, yet TCRdb's version contains in-frame clones alone and is incomplete. The data contain 180,000 or so clones, around 90% of them singletons. Sequenced material: peripheral blood, taken 28 days after the second AZD1222 dose. The receptors come from an adult who received the AZD1222 COVID-19 vaccine.

This chain joins TRBV11-3 and TRBJ2-5; no definite D call. The CDR3 is made up of 15 amino acids. In germline, CDR1 is SGHNT, CDR2 YENEEA. Trimming left V 3 bases short and J 2 bases short, with 13 bases between. The CDR3 DNA sequence: TGTGCCAGCAGCTTCGGACCCGGACCTCAAGAGACCCAGTACTTC. Its translation is CASSFGPGPQETQYF. The full variable domain, in which reference TRBV11-3 and TRBJ2-5 provide the parts outside the CDR3, is EAGVVQSPRYKIIEKKQPVAFWCNPISGHNTLYWYLQNLGQGPELLIRYENEEAVDDSQLPKDRFSAERLKGVDSTLKIQPAELGDSAVYLCASSFGPGPQETQYFGPGTRLLVL.

J is TRBJ1-6 and V is TRBV5-5, with a tentative D call TRBD1 (6 bases). Per the germline V gene, CDR1 is SGHKS and CDR2 is YYEKEE (reference sequence). V was shortened by 5 bases and J by 7 bases, with 19 bases between the two germline ends. There are 16 residues in the CDR3. The chain's CDR3 is CASRPLLQGRNSPLHF. The CDR3 DNA follows: TGTGCCAGCAGGCCACTCCTACAGGGACGGAATTCACCCCTCCACTTT.

This clone appeared a single time. The chain carries TRBV5-1 and TRBJ1-1; no clear D. The CDR3 consists of 15 residues. V was pared by 0 bases and J by 0 bases, with 9 bases between. The germline V gene encodes CDR1 SGHRS and CDR2 YFSETQ. This CDR3 reads CASSLVGHVNTEAFF. CDR3 DNA sequence: TGCGCCAGCAGCTTGGTAGGGCACGTGAACACTGAAGCTTTCTTT.

J is TRBJ1-2 and V is TRBV7-2; no clear D gene. V lost 5 bases, J lost 1 base, and 14 bases lay in between. Germline V lookup: CDR1 SGHTA, CDR2 FQGNSA. The length of the CDR3 is 15 residues. The CDR3 sequence: CASSATTTVNYGYTF. CDR3 coding DNA: TGTGCCAGCAGCGCAACCACGACGGTTAACTATGGCTACACCTTC.

The chain combines TRBV20-1 with TRBJ1-1; no reliable D call. V lost 8 bases, J lost 1 base, and 8 bases lay in between. This CDR3 contains 11 residues. CDR1 and CDR2 from the germline V gene are DFQATT and SNEGSKA (reference sequence). The CDR3: CSTHKNTEAFF. As DNA, the CDR3 is TGCAGTACCCACAAGAACACTGAAGCTTTCTTT.

The rearrangement joins TRBV5-4 to TRBJ2-3, with TRBD2 identical over 11 bases. CDR3 length: 17 residues. Germline CDR1 reads SGHNT; CDR2 reads YYREEE (reference sequence). The J segment lost 2 bases and the V segment lost 4 bases, leaving 9 bases of the junction unmatched. In DNA form, the CDR3 reads TGTGCCAGCAGCGCCGCAGGGACTAGCGGACACACAGATACGCAGTATTTT. Encoded protein: CASSAAGTSGHTDTQYF.

The chain has TRBV6-4 and TRBJ2-1; tentatively, D is TRBD2 (5 bases). The CDR3 covers 15 residues. Germline V CDR1 and CDR2: MRHNA, SNTAGT. V lost 0 bases to trimming and J lost 4 bases, with 10 bases between them. The CDR3 is CASSDSITGYNEQFF. The CDR3, as DNA: TGTGCCAGCAGTGACTCGATTACGGGGTACAATGAGCAGTTCTTC.

The table lists this clone with a count of one. The rearrangement joins TRBV12-3 or TRBV12-4 to TRBJ1-6; D is unclear. V was cut by 6 bases and J by 7 bases, with 10 bases left in between. This CDR3 has 13 residues. The CDR3 here is CASRRLMNSPLHF. CDR3 nucleotides: TGTGCCAGCAGACGGCTTATGAATTCACCCCTCCACTTT.

The chain combines TRBV10-3 with TRBJ2-5; 7 bases fit TRBD2. The CDR3 is 15 amino acids. CDR1 is ENHRY, CDR2 SYGVKD, per germline. V was pared by 0 bases and J by 4 bases, with 5 bases of the junction left unmatched. The CDR3 region has the DNA TGTGCCATCAGTGAGTCGAAGCGGGACGGAGAGACCCAGTACTTC. It specifies CAISESKRDGETQYF.

This rearrangement joins TRBV11-1 to TRBJ2-2; 7 nucleotides align to TRBD2. V shed 5 bases and J 7 bases; nucleotides not matched to a gene: 10. CDR1 is SGHAT and CDR2 is FQDESV in the germline V gene (reference sequence). There are 15 residues in the CDR3. DNA of the CDR3: TGTGCCAGCAGCCTCGGGCGGGGGTTTAGCGGGGAGCTGTTTTTT. Protein product: CASSLGRGFSGELFF.

This chain joins TRBV5-4 and TRBJ2-3; 11 bases are shared with TRBD2. CDR3 length: 16 residues. Germline V gene data show CDR1 as SGHNT and CDR2 as YYREEE (reference sequence). Trimming removed 4 bases from V and 2 bases from J; junction bases left unmatched: 6. The CDR3: CASSGGLADLTDTQYF. DNA of the CDR3: TGTGCCAGCAGCGGGGGACTAGCGGACCTCACAGATACGCAGTATTTT. Full variable domain (remainder filled in from reference TRBV5-4 and TRBJ2-3): ETGVTQSPTHLIKTRGQQVTLRCSSQSGHNTVSWYQQALGQGPQFIFQYYREEENGRGNFPPRFSGLQFPNYSSELNVNALELDDSALYLCASSGGLADLTDTQYFGPGTRLTVL.

In its sample, this clone was seen once. The V call is TRBV6-5, the J call TRBJ1-5; maybe TRBD1 (6 bases). The V end was cut by 5 bases, the J end by 0 bases, with 11 bases between. CDR1 is MNHEY, CDR2 SVGAGI, per germline. This CDR3 is built from 15 residues. The CDR3 loop is CASSPGGRSNQPQHF. CDR3 in DNA: TGTGCCAGCAGTCCCGGGGGGCGTAGCAATCAGCCCCAGCATTTT.

J is TRBJ2-7 and V is TRBV4-1; 12 nucleotides agree with TRBD2. V lost 0 bases, J lost 13 bases, and 10 bases stayed unmatched. Germline CDR1 reads MGHRA; CDR2 reads YSYEKL. This CDR3 has 15 residues. Here the CDR3 DNA reads TGCGCCAGCAGCCAAGATGGGGGACTAGCGGGTGGTATCTACTTC. This translates into CASSQDGGLAGGIYF.

The chain links TRBV6-5 to TRBJ2-2; D perhaps matches TRBD2 (5 bases). Germline CDR1 reads MNHEY; CDR2 reads SVGAGI. The germline V and J ends were trimmed by 5 bases and 6 bases, with 10 bases remaining between them. The CDR3 spans 13 residues. The CDR3 sequence is CASSTRGAGELFF. The CDR3 DNA follows: TGTGCCAGCAGTACTCGGGGTGCCGGGGAGCTGTTTTTT.

The rearrangement joins TRBV25-1 to TRBJ1-6, with 7 bases that match TRBD1. Germline loops: CDR1 MGHDK, CDR2 SYGVNS. CDR3 length: 18 amino acids. With V trimmed by 1 base and J by 0 bases, 6 bases remained unmatched. For the CDR3, the DNA is TGTGCCAGCAGTGAATCGGGGACAGCCTTCTCCTATAATTCACCCCTCCACTTT. Translating gives CASSESGTAFSYNSPLHF.

This chain connects TRBV5-1 to TRBJ2-2; 10 positions agree with TRBD1. The CDR3 contains 15 residues. Germline values: CDR1 SGHRS, CDR2 YFSETQ. V trimming: 5 bases; J trimming: 3 bases; junction bases outside the gene matches: 4. This CDR3 reads CASRAGQGDTGELFF. Written as DNA, the CDR3 is TGCGCCAGCAGGGCCGGACAGGGGGACACCGGGGAGCTGTTTTTT.

The chain uses TRBV7-2 and TRBJ2-1, with a tentative D call TRBD2 (6 bases). CDR1 is SGHTA and CDR2 is FQGNSA in the germline V gene. The CDR3 length is 14 residues. The ends were cut back, 5 bases at V and 7 bases at J, with 15 bases in the middle. This chain's CDR3 is CASSPTMAGNEQFF. CDR3 nucleotide sequence: TGTGCCAGCAGCCCTACCATGGCGGGGAATGAGCAGTTCTTC.

The rearrangement joins TRBV6-5 to TRBJ1-6; D uncertain. Germline assignment: CDR1 MNHEY and CDR2 SVGAGI. The CDR3 contains 15 residues. V was clipped by 0 bases and J by 11 bases, with 14 bases between them. The CDR3 coding sequence is TGTGCCAGCAGTTACTCGAGCCCGGGAATGGCACCCCTCCACTTT. Encoded protein: CASSYSSPGMAPLHF.